This T cell receptor (beta chain) comes out of a study of T cell responses to AZD1222 COVID-19 vaccine. Data came from immunoSEQ multiplex PCR; TCRdb stores just in-frame clones and leaves some out. The sample has some 92,000 clones, 88% seen once. Germline assignment: CDR1 MDHEN and CDR2 SYDVKM. The CDR3 loop spans 15 amino acids. J lost 14 bases, V lost 2 bases, and 9 bases had no gene match. The rearrangement links TRBV28 to TRBJ1-6; 10 bases are a match to TRBD1. The source of this sequence is an adult in good health. Sequencing was performed on peripheral blood, taken on day 0 of AZD1222 vaccination. The CDR3 loop is CASSLGTGERATLHF. The CDR3 bases are TGTGCCAGCAGTTTAGGGACAGGGGAGCGAGCCACCCTCCACTTT.